These 30 T cell receptor beta chains were sequenced from one sample in a study of shared clonotypes between healthy human individuals. Assay used: immunoSEQ multiplex PCR; TCRdb lists only in-frame clones, some missing. Here the sample spans 400,000 to 550,000 clones, around 79% being singletons. Sequenced sample: PBMCs. Receptor source: a woman in her forties in good health. Some clones in this sample may be carry-over from other donors' samples.

The V call is TRBV7-8, the J call TRBJ2-1; D not resolved. V lost 4 bases and J 7 bases, leaving 14 bases between the germline ends. CDR3 size: 14 residues. CDR1 and CDR2 from the germline V gene are SGHVS and FQNEAQ. The DNA of the CDR3 is TGTGCCAGCAGCTCGTCTAGGCTAGGGAATGAGCAGTTCTTC. It encodes CASSSSRLGNEQFF.

The chain combines TRBV4-3 with TRBJ1-4, with 9 bases that match TRBD1. The germline V gene has CDR1 LGHNA and CDR2 YSLEER. With 0 bases clipped from V and 2 bases from J, the junction kept 4 bases outside the gene matches. The CDR3 extends over 17 amino acids. The CDR3 protein is CASSQDAQGATNEKLFF. CDR3 nucleotide sequence: TGCGCCAGCAGCCAAGACGCACAGGGGGCGACTAATGAAAAACTGTTTTTT.

The V and J genes are TRBV11-3 and TRBJ2-7; 9 nucleotides line up with TRBD1. The V gene end was trimmed by 5 bases and the J gene end by 3 bases; junction bases not matched to a gene: 5. This CDR3 contains 14 residues. Germline V gene lookup returns CDR1 SGHNT and CDR2 YENEEA. CDR3 protein: CASSPRDRDYEQYF. For the CDR3, the DNA is TGTGCCAGCAGCCCCCGGGACAGGGACTACGAGCAGTACTTC.

This clone showed up just a few times. This chain connects TRBV28 to TRBJ2-7, with D perhaps TRBD1 (6 bases). Trimming pared 8 bases from V and 6 bases from J, leaving 26 bases between. Germline CDR1 and CDR2: MDHEN and SYDVKM. This CDR3 contains 16 residues. The CDR3 is CASVRRWGRGTSEQYF. CDR3 coding DNA: TGTGCCAGCGTTAGGCGGTGGGGCAGGGGAACTTCCGAGCAGTACTTC.

This clone was seen only a few times. The chain uses TRBV10-1 and TRBJ2-7, with unresolved D. Germline V gene data show CDR1 as WNHNN and CDR2 as SYGVQD (reference sequence). Trimming removed 7 bases from V and 3 bases from J, with 10 bases in between. This CDR3 has 12 residues. The CDR3 spells CASTLTGYEQYF. CDR3 in DNA: TGCGCCAGCACCCTAACGGGCTACGAGCAGTACTTC.

A few counts support this clone. This chain links TRBV7-2 with TRBJ2-7; D uncertain. Trimming stripped 4 bases from V and 5 bases from J, with 15 bases between. The CDR3 length is 14 residues. Germline CDR1 is SGHTA and CDR2 is FQGNSA. In DNA form, the CDR3 reads TGTGCCAGCAGCTCCGCAGGAGAATGGAACGAGCAGTACTTC. This translates into CASSSAGEWNEQYF.

The table lists this clone with a count of one. The chain combines TRBV6-5 with TRBJ2-1, with 11 nucleotides matching TRBD1. Trimming at V came to 0 bases and at J to 4 bases, leaving 2 bases not matched to a gene. Germline assignment: CDR1 MNHEY and CDR2 SVGAGI. The CDR3 loop spans 16 amino acids. The CDR3 is CASSYSDRGPYNEQFF. CDR3 nucleotides: TGTGCCAGCAGTTACTCGGACAGGGGGCCTTACAATGAGCAGTTCTTC.

The chain combines TRBV12-5 with TRBJ2-1; maybe TRBD1 (7 bases). CDR3 size: 16 residues. V shed 5 bases and J shed 2 bases, with 16 bases lying between them. Germline CDR1 LGHNT, CDR2 FRNRAP. CDR3 DNA sequence: TGTGCTAGTGGTCAAGCAGGAGGGGGCACCTACAATGAGCAGTTCTTC. It encodes CASGQAGGGTYNEQFF.

The chain combines TRBV30 with TRBJ1-4; D gene ambiguous. This CDR3 contains 15 residues. Germline CDR1 and CDR2: GTSNPN and SVGIG (reference sequence). V dropped 3 bases and J dropped 7 bases, with 18 bases sitting between them. The CDR3 region is CAWSPLTDRGEKLFF. The CDR3 nucleotides are TGTGCCTGGAGCCCTTTGACGGATCGGGGTGAAAAACTGTTTTTT.

This clone was found once. The chain is built from TRBV11-3 and TRBJ2-7; a weak D match, TRBD1 (6 bases). This CDR3 is 13 amino acids long. Between the trimmed V and J ends, which lost 5 bases and 8 bases, there was a span of 16 bases. Germline-derived CDR1 and CDR2 are SGHNT and YENEEA. The CDR3 sequence: CASSPHPGTQQYF. The CDR3 coding sequence is TGTGCCAGCAGCCCGCACCCGGGGACACAGCAGTACTTC.

The CDR3 nucleotides read TGTGCCAGCAGCTTACAGGGGTGGAACACTGAAGCTTTCTTT. This gives the protein CASSLQGWNTEAFF. V usage is TRBV7-3 and J usage is TRBJ1-1; weak D call: TRBD1 (6 bases). The CDR3 totals 14 residues. Germline loops: CDR1 SGHTA, CDR2 FQGTGA. V lost 2 bases and J 1 base, leaving 8 bases between the germline ends.

This sequence joins TRBV9 and TRBJ2-1; D is undetermined. Germline V CDR1 and CDR2: SGDLS, YYNGEE. This CDR3 is built from 13 residues. V was cut by 4 bases and J by 7 bases, with 12 bases left in between. The CDR3 here is CASSPVGGNEQFF. DNA for the CDR3: TGTGCCAGCAGCCCCGTTGGCGGAAATGAGCAGTTCTTC.

Concerning this clone: One end of the junction is discordant with germline, which a read error may explain. The chain couples TRBV2 to TRBJ2-7, with 11 nucleotides matching TRBD1. The CDR3 has 16 amino acids. CDR1 and CDR2 (germline): SNHLY, FYNNEI. The CDR3 region has the DNA TGTGCCAGCAGGGAAGCTCCGGGACAGGGGGTGTACGAGCAGTACTTC. The encoded protein is CASREAPGQGVYEQYF.

This rearrangement joins TRBV4-2 to TRBJ2-1; a weak D match, TRBD1 (5 bases). Germline lookup yields CDR1 LGHNA and CDR2 YNFKEQ. The CDR3 has 14 amino acids. The V end lost 3 bases, the J end lost 6 bases, and 12 bases lay between the germline ends. The CDR3 protein is CASSHVTAPNEQFF. The CDR3 coding sequence is TGTGCCAGCAGCCACGTGACAGCTCCCAATGAGCAGTTCTTC.

The rearrangement uses TRBV28 and TRBJ2-1; 7 nucleotides line up with TRBD2. The germline V gene encodes CDR1 MDHEN and CDR2 SYDVKM. The CDR3 covers 16 residues. V lost 3 bases, J lost 3 bases, and 8 bases stayed unmatched. CDR3 loop: CASSFSSGTYYNEQFF. DNA of the CDR3: TGTGCCAGCAGTTTCTCCAGCGGGACGTACTACAATGAGCAGTTCTTC.

This clone was detected ten times or more. The rearrangement links TRBV5-6 to TRBJ2-3, with a possible D match to TRBD1 (7 bases). This CDR3 contains 14 residues. Per the germline V gene, CDR1 is SGHDT and CDR2 is YYEEEE. V dropped 7 bases and J dropped 2 bases, with 14 bases sitting between them. The CDR3 loop reads CASSSGGPTDTQYF. The CDR3 DNA follows: TGTGCCAGCTCCTCAGGGGGGCCCACAGATACGCAGTATTTT.

This chain joins TRBV7-9 and TRBJ2-3, with 8 bases fitting TRBD2. The CDR3 covers 17 residues. CDR1 and CDR2 from the germline V gene are SEHNR and FQNEAQ (reference sequence). Trimming cost V 1 base and J 6 bases; bases outside gene matches: 12. For the CDR3, the DNA is TGTGCCAGCAGCTTAGAGCCCGGGCGGGAGGTTAAGGATACGCAGTATTTT. Amino acid sequence: CASSLEPGREVKDTQYF. The full variable domain, its missing parts supplied by reference TRBV7-9 and TRBJ2-3, is DTGVSQNPRHKITKRGQNVTFRCDPISEHNRLYWYRQTLGQGPEFLTYFQNEAQLEKSRLLSDRFSAERPKGSFSTLEIQRTEQGDSAMYLCASSLEPGREVKDTQYFGPGTRLTVL.

J is TRBJ2-7 and V is TRBV18, with 10 bases fitting TRBD2. With 0 bases clipped from V and 2 bases from J, the junction kept 13 bases outside the gene matches. Per the germline V gene, CDR1 is KGHSH and CDR2 is LQKENI. The CDR3 totals 19 residues. The CDR3 nucleotides read TGTGCCAGCTCACCACCCCTAGCGGGGGTCGAACGTGGGACCTACGAGCAGTACTTC. The encoded protein is CASSPPLAGVERGTYEQYF.

The V gene is TRBV6-5, the J gene TRBJ2-7; 7 bases agree with TRBD2. CDR3 length: 15 residues. Germline CDR1 reads MNHEY; CDR2 reads SVGAGI. V lost 6 bases to trimming and J lost 2 bases; unmatched junction nucleotides: 10. As DNA, the CDR3 is TGTGCCAGCAGCTACAACCCGGGGGGTGCCTACGAGCAGTACTTC. It encodes CASSYNPGGAYEQYF.

The J gene is TRBJ1-2, the V gene TRBV30; D is unresolved. Trimming pared 0 bases from V and 1 base from J, leaving 6 bases between. In germline, CDR1 is GTSNPN, CDR2 SVGIG (reference sequence). The CDR3 spans 13 residues. The chain's CDR3 is CAWSVVINYGYTF. The DNA for the CDR3 is TGTGCCTGGAGTGTAGTGATTAACTATGGCTACACCTTC.

Only one count was recorded for this clone. This sequence joins TRBV4-3 and TRBJ2-3; TRBD2 aligns across 9 bases. The trim removed 6 bases at V and 6 bases at J, leaving 7 bases unmatched. CDR1 is LGHNA and CDR2 is YSLEER in the germline V gene. The length of the CDR3 is 14 residues. The CDR3 is CASSRGRASDTQYF. In DNA form, the CDR3 reads TGCGCCAGCAGTCGCGGGAGGGCCTCCGATACGCAGTATTTT.

The chain combines TRBV19 with TRBJ2-7; D is perhaps TRBD1 (5 bases). The CDR3 extends over 14 amino acids. Germline V lookup: CDR1 LNHDA, CDR2 SQIVND (reference sequence). Trimming shortened V by 6 bases and J by 3 bases, and 15 bases separated the two germline ends. Here the CDR3 DNA reads TGTGCCAGTAGGTCTGGGGCAGGTTTCTACGAGCAGTACTTC. Translated: CASRSGAGFYEQYF.

V usage is TRBV19 and J usage is TRBJ1-2, with a tentative D call TRBD1 (6 bases). The V gene's germline CDR1 is LNHDA and CDR2 SQIVND (reference sequence). This CDR3 comprises 15 residues. Between the trimmed V and J ends, which lost 7 bases and 0 bases, there was a span of 15 bases. The CDR3 here is CASKKGTTPNYGYTF. CDR3 DNA sequence: TGTGCCAGTAAAAAAGGGACAACTCCTAACTATGGCTACACCTTC.

This chain connects TRBV29-1 to TRBJ1-1; a weak D match, TRBD1 (5 bases). Germline CDR1 reads SQVTM; CDR2 reads ANQGSEA. The V end was cut by 4 bases, the J end by 5 bases, with 11 bases between. The CDR3 is 12 residues long. The CDR3 sequence is CSVGLGGTEAFF. The CDR3 DNA reads TGCAGCGTTGGGTTGGGGGGTACTGAAGCTTTCTTT.

V and J are TRBV15 and TRBJ2-2; TRBD2 matches at 12 bases. CDR3 size: 18 residues. In germline, CDR1 is LNHNV, CDR2 YYDKDF (reference sequence). The junction had 9 bases not matched to a gene; V was cut back by 0 bases and J by 7 bases. The CDR3 protein is CATSRDLLAGGTGGELFF. CDR3 nucleotide sequence: TGTGCCACCAGCAGAGACCTCCTAGCGGGAGGGACGGGCGGGGAGCTGTTTTTT. The full variable domain, its missing parts supplied by reference TRBV15 and TRBJ2-2, is DAMVIQNPRYQVTQFGKPVTLSCSQTLNHNVMYWYQQKSSQAPKLLFHYYDKDFNNEADTPDNFQSRRPNTSFCFLDIRSPGLGDTAMYLCATSRDLLAGGTGGELFFGEGSRLTVL.

The chain links TRBV15 to TRBJ2-1, with 8 bases aligning to TRBD1. The V gene's germline CDR1 is LNHNV and CDR2 YYDKDF (reference sequence). The CDR3 extends over 17 amino acids. V dropped 3 bases and J dropped 8; count of bases not matched to a gene: 15. CDR3 nucleotide sequence: TGTGCCACCAGCAGTCCCAGGGGGCGATTTCCTAACGATGAGCAGTTCTTC. Protein: CATSSPRGRFPNDEQFF.

This clone has more than one count but fewer than ten. J is TRBJ2-7 and V is TRBV19, with D uncertain. V gave up 0 bases and J gave up 3 bases, with 12 bases separating them. The V gene's germline CDR1 is LNHDA and CDR2 SQIVND (reference sequence). The CDR3 has 15 amino acids. The CDR3 reads CASSIDRHPGYEQYF. The CDR3 nucleotides read TGTGCCAGTAGTATAGATCGGCACCCCGGCTACGAGCAGTACTTC.

The rearrangement joins TRBV9 to TRBJ2-7, with a tentative D call TRBD2 (6 bases). This CDR3 comprises 14 residues. V lost 4 bases, J lost 3 bases, and 14 bases lay in between. Germline V gene sequence: CDR1 SGDLS, CDR2 YYNGEE. The CDR3 DNA sequence: TGTGCCAGCAGCCCTGAAGGACTACTCTACGAGCAGTACTTC. It translates to CASSPEGLLYEQYF.

The rearrangement uses TRBV30 and TRBJ2-1; no clear D gene. This CDR3 region has 14 residues. Trimming removed 3 bases at V and 4 bases at J, with 13 bases between. Germline V CDR1 and CDR2: GTSNPN, SVGIG (reference sequence). CDR3: CAWRRTLNYNEQFF. The DNA for the CDR3 is TGTGCCTGGAGGCGTACCCTCAATTACAATGAGCAGTTCTTC.

The rearrangement links TRBV4-1 to TRBJ1-4, with D possibly being TRBD1 (6 bases). The CDR3 totals 16 residues. The germline V gene has CDR1 MGHRA and CDR2 YSYEKL. V shed 6 bases and J shed 8 bases, with 22 bases lying between them. In nucleotides, the CDR3 is TGCGCCAGCAGATCAAGAGGGGGGCAGTTTTTGGAAAAACTGTTTTTT. Translated: CASRSRGGQFLEKLFF.